These 28 T cell receptor beta chains were sequenced from one sample in a study of blood T cell repertoires in COVID-19. Profiled with immunoSEQ multiplex PCR; TCRdb holds only in-frame clones, not every one. The data show 90,000 to 120,000 clones, roughly 89% seen once. Sequenced material: peripheral blood. Source of these receptors: a man aged 70 or older with acute or convalescent COVID-19.

This chain links TRBV24-1 with TRBJ2-3; D is ambiguous. This CDR3 is built from 12 residues. Germline lookup yields CDR1 KGHDR and CDR2 SFDVKD. Trimming took 0 bases from V and 5 from J, leaving 2 bases between them. CDR3 residues: CATSDLQDTQYF. The CDR3 nucleotides are TGTGCCACCAGTGATTTGCAAGATACGCAGTATTTT.

This chain connects TRBV3-1 (or the pseudogene TRBV3-2) to TRBJ2-1; maybe TRBD1 (5 bases). Germline-derived CDR1 and CDR2 are LGHDT and YNNKEL (reference sequence). This CDR3 spans 15 amino acids. V was shortened by 2 bases and J by 2 bases, with 10 bases between the two germline ends. This CDR3 is CASSQQGATYNEQFF. Here the CDR3 DNA reads TGTGCCAGCAGCCAACAGGGTGCAACCTACAATGAGCAGTTCTTC.

V usage is TRBV6-1 and J usage is TRBJ1-5; 8 bases match TRBD1. J lost 7 bases, V lost 5 bases, and 16 bases had no gene match. The CDR3 sequence is 17 residues long. Germline values: CDR1 MNHNS, CDR2 SASEGT. Here the CDR3 reads CASSKGGVDRGGQPQHF. CDR3 DNA: TGTGCCAGCAGTAAAGGTGGCGTAGACAGGGGTGGACAGCCCCAGCATTTT.

This clone has only a few counts. The rearrangement joins TRBV9 to TRBJ2-1; D is unresolved. This CDR3 contains 15 residues. V lost 0 bases to trimming and J lost 0 bases, with 7 bases between them. The germline CDR1 and CDR2 sequences are SGDLS and YYNGEE. The CDR3 region has the DNA TGTGCCAGCAGCGTAGAGCTGATCTCCTACAATGAGCAGTTCTTC. This codes for CASSVELISYNEQFF. Variable domain in full (rest from reference TRBV9 and TRBJ2-1): DSGVTQTPKHLITATGQRVTLRCSPRSGDLSVYWYQQSLDQGLQFLIQYYNGEERAKGNILERFSAQQFPDLHSELNLSSLELGDSALYFCASSVELISYNEQFFGPGTRLTVL.

CDR3 protein: CASSLVMAGTDTQYF. The CDR3 nucleotides read TGTGCCAGCAGCTTAGTTATGGCGGGCACAGATACGCAGTATTTT. The chain is built from TRBV11-2 and TRBJ2-3; no reliable D call. This CDR3 is 15 amino acids long. Germline assignment: CDR1 SGHAT and CDR2 FQNNGV. V lost 1 base and J 1 base, leaving 9 bases between the germline ends.

This chain joins TRBV28 and TRBJ1-1; 7 positions match TRBD1. This CDR3 spans 15 amino acids. From germline, CDR1 is MDHEN and CDR2 SYDVKM. After removal of 5 bases from V and 2 bases from J, the junction contained 8 bases not matched to a gene. CDR3 amino acids: CASSATGVVNTEAFF. The CDR3 DNA is TGTGCCAGCAGTGCTACAGGGGTGGTTAACACTGAAGCTTTCTTT.

The J gene is TRBJ2-7, the V gene TRBV24-1, with 7 nucleotides matching TRBD1. From germline, CDR1 is KGHDR and CDR2 SFDVKD. The V segment lost 3 bases and the J segment 2 bases; nucleotides outside the gene matches: 6. The CDR3 length is 15 residues. The CDR3 spells CATSDTGAGAYEQYF. The DNA for the CDR3 is TGTGCCACCAGTGATACAGGGGCAGGGGCCTACGAGCAGTACTTC.

The V call is TRBV5-6, the J call TRBJ2-7; TRBD1 might be the D (5 bases). Germline CDR1 is SGHDT and CDR2 is YYEEEE. The germline V and J ends were trimmed by 5 bases and 4 bases, with 13 bases remaining between them. This CDR3 comprises 13 residues. The CDR3 loop reads CASSFDRDYEQYF. The CDR3 nucleotides read TGTGCCAGCAGTTTTGACAGAGATTACGAGCAGTACTTC.

This chain joins TRBV19 and TRBJ2-5; 8 bases are a match to TRBD2. The CDR3 sequence is 14 residues long. The J segment lost 3 bases and the V segment lost 6 bases, leaving 6 bases of the junction unmatched. Germline values: CDR1 LNHDA, CDR2 SQIVND (reference sequence). The CDR3 spells CASRRAGAEETQYF. DNA of the CDR3: TGTGCCAGTAGGAGAGCGGGAGCCGAAGAGACCCAGTACTTC. Full variable domain (outside the CDR3, taken from reference TRBV19 and TRBJ2-5): DGGITQSPKYLFRKEGQNVTLSCEQNLNHDAMYWYRQDPGQGLRLIYYSQIVNDFQKGDIAEGYSVSREKKESFPLTVTSAQKNPTAFYLCASRRAGAEETQYFGPGTRLLVL.

CDR3 DNA: TGCAGCGTGGGGGGACTAGCGGGGCAGGCGCCCTACAATGAGCAGTTCTTC. This translates into CSVGGLAGQAPYNEQFF. This sequence joins TRBV29-1 and TRBJ2-1, with TRBD2 matching over 13 bases. The germline gives CDR1 SQVTM, CDR2 ANQGSEA. The V gene end was trimmed by 6 bases and the J gene end by 2 bases; junction bases not matched to a gene: 10. The CDR3 loop spans 17 amino acids.

The chain carries TRBV24-1 and TRBJ2-1, with 9 bases lining up with TRBD2. This CDR3 spans 15 amino acids. Germline lookup yields CDR1 KGHDR and CDR2 SFDVKD. V trimming: 5 bases; J trimming: 9 bases; junction bases outside the gene matches: 10. Here the CDR3 DNA reads TGTGCCACCAGTGTAGGCGGGAGGGTCTCGGGTGAGCAGTTCTTC. Its protein is CATSVGGRVSGEQFF.

V is TRBV15 and J is TRBJ1-1, with 8 bases that match TRBD1. Germline CDR1 and CDR2: LNHNV and YYDKDF (reference sequence). With 3 bases clipped from V and 5 bases from J, the junction kept 8 bases outside the gene matches. The CDR3 extends over 15 amino acids. CDR3 sequence reads: CATSRATGVGTEAFF. The CDR3 DNA is TGTGCCACCAGCAGGGCGACAGGGGTGGGAACTGAAGCTTTCTTT.

This rearrangement joins TRBV9 to TRBJ2-7; unclear D gene. This CDR3 region has 15 residues. Germline CDR1 and CDR2: SGDLS and YYNGEE. The V and J ends lost 0 bases and 7 bases respectively, with 17 bases between them. The CDR3 region is CASSVAGRTVWEQYF. The DNA of the CDR3 is TGTGCCAGCAGCGTAGCGGGTCGCACGGTGTGGGAGCAGTACTTC. Based on the CDR3 plus reference TRBV9 and TRBJ2-7, the full variable domain is DSGVTQTPKHLITATGQRVTLRCSPRSGDLSVYWYQQSLDQGLQFLIQYYNGEERAKGNILERFSAQQFPDLHSELNLSSLELGDSALYFCASSVAGRTVWEQYFGPGTRLTVT.

The rearrangement joins TRBV18 to TRBJ1-1, with no clear D. The V gene's germline CDR1 is KGHSH and CDR2 LQKENI. V was pared by 5 bases and J by 2 bases, with 6 bases between. The CDR3 has 12 amino acids. CDR3: CASSSVNTEAFF. DNA for the CDR3: TGTGCCAGCTCATCGGTTAACACTGAAGCTTTCTTT.

This clone was detected once. In nucleotides, the CDR3 is TGTGCCAGCAGTTCTAGCGGGAGTCAGTCCTACGAGCAGTACTTC. It translates to CASSSSGSQSYEQYF. This rearrangement joins TRBV27 to TRBJ2-7; 10 bases line up with TRBD2. The V gene end was trimmed by 4 bases and the J gene end by 1 base; junction bases not matched to a gene: 4. The CDR3 consists of 15 residues. The germline CDR1 and CDR2 sequences are MNHEY and SMNVEV (reference sequence).

The chain combines TRBV2 with TRBJ1-1, with D possibly matching TRBD1 (6 bases). Germline assignment: CDR1 SNHLY and CDR2 FYNNEI. This CDR3 has 14 amino acids. The V and J ends lost 4 bases and 0 bases respectively, with 9 bases between them. This CDR3 is CASSVQGMNTEAFF. The CDR3 nucleotides are TGTGCCAGCAGTGTACAGGGCATGAACACTGAAGCTTTCTTT.

The V gene is TRBV28, the J gene TRBJ2-4; TRBD2 might be the D (5 bases). CDR3 length: 17 residues. Germline assignment: CDR1 MDHEN and CDR2 SYDVKM. V gave up 5 bases and J gave up 1 base, with 18 bases separating them. In DNA, the CDR3 is TGTGCCAGCAGTCCAACGGGTGAGGGCACGGCCAAAAACATTCAGTACTTC. It yields the protein CASSPTGEGTAKNIQYF.

This chain uses TRBV18 with TRBJ2-1; the D gene is possibly TRBD2 (6 bases). Germline V CDR1 and CDR2: KGHSH, LQKENI. Trimming cost V 2 bases and J 4 bases, with 12 bases left between them. The CDR3 runs to 15 residues. The CDR3 DNA is TGTGCCAGCTCACCAGCGGGGAAGGGATACAATGAGCAGTTCTTC. Amino acid sequence: CASSPAGKGYNEQFF.

The count of this clone is one. The chain employs TRBV6-1 and TRBJ1-3, with unresolved D. The CDR3 covers 14 residues. The V end was cut by 5 bases, the J end by 0 bases, with 8 bases between. Per the germline V gene, CDR1 is MNHNS and CDR2 is SASEGT. CDR3 region: CASSSFPSGNTIYF. The CDR3, as DNA: TGTGCCAGCAGTTCGTTCCCCTCTGGAAACACCATATATTTT.

Comment on this clone: At the DNA level, this CDR3 is encoded by other sequences in the same sample as well. The chain has TRBV5-6 and TRBJ1-2; the D is unclear. The CDR3 has 13 amino acids. CDR1 and CDR2 (germline): SGHDT, YYEEEE. The V gene lost 1 base and the J gene lost 2 bases, with 6 bases spanning the gap. In DNA form, the CDR3 reads TGTGCCAGCAGCTTGTTGAGCAACTATGGCTACACCTTC. This codes for CASSLLSNYGYTF.

The chain joins TRBV18 to TRBJ2-5; tentatively, D is TRBD2 (6 bases). Germline V CDR1 and CDR2: KGHSH, LQKENI. CDR3 size: 13 residues. V lost 3 bases and J lost 5, with 10 bases in between. Here the CDR3 reads CASSPIAEETQYF. The CDR3 DNA reads TGTGCCAGCTCACCGATAGCGGAGGAGACCCAGTACTTC.

The rearrangement uses TRBV7-8 and TRBJ1-4, with 8 bases that match TRBD1. The CDR3 runs 15 residues. J gave up 8 bases and V 5 bases, and 10 bases lay outside the gene matches. The germline CDR1 and CDR2 sequences are SGHVS and FQNEAQ. The CDR3 loop reads CASSSRDRLIEKLFF. In DNA, the CDR3 is TGTGCCAGCAGCAGCCGGGACAGGCTGATAGAAAAACTGTTTTTT.

The sample holds one count of this clone. This chain uses TRBV3-1 (or the pseudogene TRBV3-2) with TRBJ1-2; 7 nucleotides align to TRBD1. CDR3 size: 14 residues. CDR1 LGHDT and CDR2 YNNKEL come from the germline V gene (reference sequence). The V and J ends lost 0 bases and 7 bases, in that order; junction bases with no gene match: 5. DNA of the CDR3: TGTGCCAGCAGCCAAGATAGGGACAGACTTGGCTACACCTTC. It is translated as CASSQDRDRLGYTF.

J is TRBJ1-2 and V is TRBV4-1; a weak D match, TRBD1 (6 bases). The V and J ends lost 0 bases and 8 bases respectively, with 16 bases between them. The CDR3 contains 15 residues. CDR1 is MGHRA, CDR2 YSYEKL, per germline. Here the CDR3 DNA reads TGCGCCAGCAGCCAAGATGTGGGGGCCCAAAGCGGCTACACCTTC. This sequence encodes CASSQDVGAQSGYTF.

V is TRBV4-3 and J is TRBJ1-1, with D hard to call. Germline CDR1 LGHNA, CDR2 YSLEER. V dropped 0 bases and J dropped 4 bases, with 12 bases sitting between them. The CDR3 contains 15 residues. The CDR3: CASSQDDAGITEAFF. The CDR3 nucleotides are TGCGCCAGCAGCCAAGATGACGCAGGTATCACTGAAGCTTTCTTT.

This chain uses TRBV30 with TRBJ1-5; D might be TRBD1 (5 bases). The V and J ends lost 5 bases and 1 base respectively, with 9 bases between them. The V gene's germline CDR1 is GTSNPN and CDR2 SVGIG (reference sequence). The CDR3 consists of 13 residues. The CDR3 coding sequence is TGTGCCTGGGGGACTGGAAGCAATCAGCCCCAGCATTTT. Translating gives CAWGTGSNQPQHF.

This clone was counted a single time. The J gene is TRBJ2-5, the V gene TRBV6-6, with TRBD2 matching 9 bases. V was clipped by 6 bases and J by 3 bases; unmatched bases: 2. CDR3 length equals 13 residues. Germline V gene data show CDR1 as MNHNY and CDR2 as SVGAGI (reference sequence). CDR3 sequence (DNA): TGTGCCAGCAGACTAGCGGGTAAAGAGACCCAGTACTTC. It encodes CASRLAGKETQYF.

The chain joins TRBV7-3 to TRBJ1-4, with D possibly being TRBD1 (6 bases). Germline V lookup: CDR1 SGHTA, CDR2 FQGTGA. V lost 5 bases and J lost 8, with 15 bases in between. The length of the CDR3 is 14 residues. CDR3 sequence (DNA): TGTGCCAGCAGCCCCGACAGTAGGGGGGAAAAACTGTTTTTT. As protein: CASSPDSRGEKLFF.